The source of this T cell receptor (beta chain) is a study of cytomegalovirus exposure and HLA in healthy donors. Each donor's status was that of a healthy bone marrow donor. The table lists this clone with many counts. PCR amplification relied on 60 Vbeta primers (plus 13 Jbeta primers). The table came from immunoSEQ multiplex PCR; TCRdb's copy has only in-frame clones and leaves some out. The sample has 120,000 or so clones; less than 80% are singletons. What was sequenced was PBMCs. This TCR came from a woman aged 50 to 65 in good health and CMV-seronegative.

In nucleotides, the CDR3 is TGTGCCAGCAGCTCCGGGGGGGAGCTGTTTTTT. Translation gives CASSSGGELFF. The chain joins TRBV5-4 to TRBJ2-2; D remains unclear. Germline CDR1 is SGHNT and CDR2 is YYREEE (reference sequence). The CDR3 extends over 11 amino acids. Trimming left V 3 bases short and J 8 bases short, with 5 bases between.